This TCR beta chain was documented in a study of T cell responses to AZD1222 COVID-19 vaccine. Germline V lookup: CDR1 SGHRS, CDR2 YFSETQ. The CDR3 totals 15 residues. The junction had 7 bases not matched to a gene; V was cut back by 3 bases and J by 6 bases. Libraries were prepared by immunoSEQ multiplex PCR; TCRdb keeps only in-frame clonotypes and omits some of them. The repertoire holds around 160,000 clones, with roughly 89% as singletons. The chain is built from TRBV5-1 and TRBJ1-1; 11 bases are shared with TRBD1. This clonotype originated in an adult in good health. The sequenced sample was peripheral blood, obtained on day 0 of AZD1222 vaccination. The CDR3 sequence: CASSSTPGQGAEAFF. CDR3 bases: TGCGCCAGCAGCTCCACCCCGGGACAGGGGGCTGAAGCTTTCTTT.